A selection of T cell receptor beta chains follows, all from one sample in a study of shared T cell receptors in the human thymus. Method: immunoSEQ multiplex PCR; TCRdb's copy keeps in-frame clones and lacks some. The sample lists roughly 710,000 clones; 75% to 90% were seen once. The same specimen was also included in a second study, on human thymus T cells.

Sequenced input: thymocytes. These receptors all stem from a girl under three years old with a congenital heart defect. CDR3s include the opening cysteine and the closing phenylalanine or tryptophan. A D gene is named only where the DNA matches it firmly. Some rows have no size entry. The others give once, few or many, or a class for an expanded clone.

j_call clone_size v_call d_call cdr3_aa cdr3_nt
TRBJ1-2 once TRBV30 TRBD1 CACTKGARENGYTF TGTGCCTGTACTAAGGGGGCGCGGGAAAATGGCTACACCTTC
TRBJ1-1 - TRBV6-5 - CASRIRSGYTEAFF TGTGCCAGCAGAATAAGATCAGGCTACACTGAAGCTTTCTTT
TRBJ1-2 - TRBV11-2 TRBD1 CASSFTPGGGYTF TGTGCCAGCAGCTTCACCCCAGGGGGCGGCTACACCTTC
TRBJ2-5 - TRBV28 TRBD2 CASSFPPGTSDQETQYF TGTGCCAGCAGTTTCCCCCCCGGGACTAGCGACCAAGAGACCCAGTACTTC
TRBJ1-2 - TRBV6-1 TRBD1 CASTLDRGSNGYTF TGTGCCAGCACCCTCGACAGGGGAAGTAATGGCTACACCTTC
TRBJ2-5 few TRBV6-4 - CASRREPDNQETQYF TGTGCCAGCAGGCGTGAACCGGACAACCAAGAGACCCAGTACTTC
TRBJ1-2 - TRBV16 - CASSQSIETDSYGYTF TGTGCCAGCAGCCAATCGATCGAGACAGACAGCTATGGCTACACCTTC
TRBJ2-7 - TRBV6-1 - CASSETGLGSSYEQYF TGTGCCAGCAGTGAAACCGGTTTAGGGAGTTCCTACGAGCAGTACTTC
TRBJ1-5 - TRBV15 - CATSRDQGTGTQPQHF TGTGCCACCAGCAGAGACCAGGGGACGGGCACTCAGCCCCAGCATTTT
TRBJ1-5 - TRBV5-1 TRBD1 CASSLQGDSNQPQHF TGCGCCAGCAGCTTACAGGGGGATAGCAATCAGCCCCAGCATTTT
TRBJ1-4 - TRBV19 - CASSIGAGDNEKLFF TGTGCCAGTAGTATAGGAGCGGGGGACAATGAAAAACTGTTTTTT
TRBJ1-5 - TRBV6-1 TRBD1 CASSQIGTANQPQHF TGTGCCAGCAGTCAGATAGGGACAGCCAATCAGCCCCAGCATTTT
TRBJ1-3 - TRBV28 - CASSPRGATGNTIYF TGTGCCAGCAGCCCGCGGGGGGCAACGGGAAACACCATATATTTT
TRBJ2-3 - TRBV10-3 - CAIRRQTSTDTQYF TGTGCCATCCGTCGGCAGACTAGCACAGATACGCAGTATTTT
TRBJ1-1 - TRBV12-5 - CASGLAPGLQAFF TGTGCTAGTGGTTTGGCCCCGGGACTCCAGGCTTTCTTT
TRBJ1-1 - TRBV19 - CASSSQWTAIEAFF TGTGCCAGTAGTTCCCAGTGGACTGCAATTGAAGCTTTCTTT
TRBJ2-1 - TRBV6-5 - CASSNRLVSYNEQFF TGTGCCAGCAGTAACCGACTCGTCTCCTACAATGAGCAGTTCTTC
TRBJ2-5 - TRBV5-1 TRBD1 CASSLRQGPSKTQYF TGCGCCAGCAGCTTAAGACAGGGCCCCTCCAAGACCCAGTACTTC
TRBJ2-7 - TRBV6-1 TRBD1 CASSARTGCSYEQYF TGTGCCAGCAGTGCCCGGACAGGGTGCTCCTACGAGCAGTACTTC
TRBJ2-4 - TRBV6-1 - CASSEDLYAGAKNIQYF TGTGCCAGCAGTGAAGATTTGTATGCAGGAGCCAAAAACATTCAGTACTTC
TRBJ1-4 - TRBV6-1 - CASNGAQSTNEKLFF TGTGCCAGCAATGGGGCACAGTCCACTAATGAAAAACTGTTTTTT
TRBJ2-3 - TRBV19 - CASNRREPTDTQYF TGTGCCAGTAATAGGAGGGAGCCCACAGATACGCAGTATTTT
TRBJ2-7 - TRBV5-4 TRBD2 CASSLILAGGVSSYEQYF TGTGCCAGCAGCTTAATACTAGCGGGGGGCGTTAGCTCCTACGAGCAGTACTTC
TRBJ1-6 - TRBV4-1 - CASSQEISAGLCSPLHF TGCGCCAGCAGCCAAGAGATTTCTGCAGGGCTCTGTTCACCCCTCCACTTT
TRBJ2-7 once TRBV27 TRBD2 CASSPTGYGTSPYEQYF TGTGCCAGCAGTCCGACCGGATATGGGACTAGTCCCTACGAGCAGTACTTC
TRBJ1-4 few TRBV10-3 TRBD1 CAIRDRGEEKLFF TGTGCCATCAGGGACAGGGGAGAAGAAAAACTGTTTTTT
TRBJ1-5 - TRBV2 - CASSEHRLPGNQPQHF TGTGCCAGCAGTGAACATCGCCTCCCCGGGAATCAGCCCCAGCATTTT
TRBJ1-6 - TRBV13 - CASSQTGINSPLHF TGTGCCAGCAGCCAGACAGGCATTAATTCACCCCTCCACTTT
TRBJ2-5 - TRBV28 TRBD1 CASRELRDRGLETQYF TGTGCCAGCAGAGAGCTGAGGGACAGGGGGTTAGAGACCCAGTACTTC
TRBJ1-2 - TRBV11-1 TRBD1 CASSLSGGYGYTF TGTGCCAGCAGCTTGTCAGGGGGCTATGGCTACACCTTC
TRBJ1-1 - TRBV5-1 - CASSLGPGNTEAFF TGCGCCAGCAGCCTTGGCCCAGGTAACACTGAAGCTTTCTTT
TRBJ2-5 - TRBV5-6 TRBD2 CASTSGREETQYF TGTGCCAGCACCTCGGGGAGGGAGGAGACCCAGTACTTC
TRBJ2-5 - TRBV7-4 TRBD2 CAGSRTSGGFQETQYF TGTGCCGGAAGTAGGACTAGCGGGGGCTTCCAAGAGACCCAGTACTTC
TRBJ2-7 - TRBV5-1 - CASSLRPVPGEQYF TGCGCCAGCAGCTTGAGGCCAGTACCGGGGGAGCAGTACTTC
TRBJ2-7 - TRBV7-2 TRBD2 CASSNPRGVSYEQYF TGTGCCAGCAGCAACCCACGGGGGGTATCCTACGAGCAGTACTTC
TRBJ2-2 - TRBV9 - CASSVGGEANTGELFF TGTGCCAGCAGCGTAGGAGGTGAAGCGAACACCGGGGAGCTGTTTTTT
TRBJ2-1 - TRBV5-1 TRBD2 CASSPSSLAGGVDNEQFF TGCGCCAGCAGCCCCTCCTCATTAGCGGGGGGCGTGGACAATGAGCAGTTCTTC
TRBJ2-1 - TRBV5-6 - CASSLEPLEYSKNEQFF TGTGCCAGCAGCTTGGAGCCCCTGGAGTACTCGAAGAATGAGCAGTTCTTC
TRBJ1-1 - TRBV7-3 TRBD1 CASSLTNRGRVNTEAFF TGTGCCAGCAGCTTAACGAACAGGGGGCGGGTGAACACTGAAGCTTTCTTT
TRBJ2-3 - TRBV9 - CASSVESQDTQYF TGTGCCAGCAGCGTAGAATCCCAAGATACGCAGTATTTT
TRBJ1-1 - TRBV6-1 TRBD1 CASYQGENTEAFF TGTGCCAGCTATCAGGGGGAGAACACTGAAGCTTTCTTT
TRBJ2-1 - TRBV7-9 TRBD1 CASRVGTGSYNEQFF TGTGCCTCCAGGGTCGGGACAGGGTCCTACAATGAGCAGTTCTTC
TRBJ1-2 - TRBV5-1 - CASSLDTFNYGYTF TGCGCCAGCAGCTTGGACACATTTAACTATGGCTACACCTTC
TRBJ2-3 - TRBV29-1 TRBD1 CSVVRDRGPTDTQYF TGCAGCGTTGTACGGGACAGGGGGCCCACAGATACGCAGTATTTT
TRBJ2-1 - TRBV5-1 TRBD2 CASSYRTSGVGEQFF TGCGCCAGCAGCTACAGGACTAGCGGGGTGGGTGAGCAGTTCTTC
TRBJ2-7 - TRBV19 TRBD1 CASSRRGRRSIYEQYF TGTGCCAGTAGCCGAAGGGGGCGCCGAAGCATCTACGAGCAGTACTTC
TRBJ1-1 - TRBV5-1 - CASSPNWGGDGAFF TGCGCCAGCAGCCCAAATTGGGGGGGGGATGGAGCTTTCTTT
TRBJ2-2 - TRBV11-3 TRBD2 CASSVSGGVHNTGELFF TGTGCCAGCAGCGTATCGGGGGGGGTCCACAACACCGGGGAGCTGTTTTTT
TRBJ1-1 - TRBV5-1 - CASSWATDENTEAFF TGCGCCAGCAGCTGGGCGACAGACGAAAACACTGAAGCTTTCTTT
TRBJ1-1 - TRBV7-6 TRBD1 CASSFGQGSTEAFF TGTGCCAGCAGCTTCGGACAGGGGAGCACTGAAGCTTTCTTT
TRBJ2-2 - TRBV2 - CASRLGVGELFF TGTGCCAGCAGGCTCGGAGTAGGGGAGCTGTTTTTT
TRBJ1-2 - TRBV10-3 - CAIAGEGRRYGYTF TGTGCCATCGCTGGAGAGGGGAGGCGATATGGCTACACCTTC
TRBJ1-1 - TRBV7-8 - CASSLDRVGTEAFF TGTGCCAGCAGCTTAGACAGGGTTGGCACTGAAGCTTTCTTT
TRBJ2-5 once TRBV5-6 TRBD1 CASSLVPGGGTQYF TGTGCCAGCAGCTTGGTACCAGGGGGTGGGACCCAGTACTTC
TRBJ1-2 - TRBV11-2 TRBD1 CASSPSRTGCYGYTF TGTGCCAGCAGCCCCTCTCGGACAGGATGCTATGGCTACACCTTC
TRBJ1-2 - TRBV7-9 TRBD1 CASSFDRGDGYTF TGTGCCAGCAGCTTCGACAGGGGAGACGGCTACACCTTC
TRBJ2-5 - TRBV6-1 - CASSEWAGAKQETQYF TGTGCCAGCAGTGAATGGGCAGGGGCTAAGCAAGAGACCCAGTACTTC
TRBJ2-2 - TRBV6-5 TRBD1 CATNRGYGTGELFF TGTGCCACCAACAGGGGATACGGCACCGGGGAGCTGTTTTTT
TRBJ1-1 - TRBV15 - CATSRDDLGQQYGNTEAFF TGTGCCACCAGCAGAGATGATCTGGGACAACAATATGGGAACACTGAAGCTTTCTTT